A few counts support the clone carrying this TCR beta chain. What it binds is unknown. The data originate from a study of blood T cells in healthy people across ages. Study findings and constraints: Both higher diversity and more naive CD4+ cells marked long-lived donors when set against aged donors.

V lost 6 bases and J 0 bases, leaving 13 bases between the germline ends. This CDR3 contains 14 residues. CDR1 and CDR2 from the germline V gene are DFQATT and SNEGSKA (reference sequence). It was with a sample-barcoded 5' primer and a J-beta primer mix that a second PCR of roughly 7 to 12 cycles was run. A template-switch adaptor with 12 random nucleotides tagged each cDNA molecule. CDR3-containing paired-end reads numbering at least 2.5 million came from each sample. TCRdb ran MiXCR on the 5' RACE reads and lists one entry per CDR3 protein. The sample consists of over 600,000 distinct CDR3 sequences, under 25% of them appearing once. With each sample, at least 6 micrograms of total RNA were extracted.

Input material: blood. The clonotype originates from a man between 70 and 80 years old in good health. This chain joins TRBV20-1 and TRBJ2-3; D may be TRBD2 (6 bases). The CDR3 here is CSAQLGGSTDTQYF. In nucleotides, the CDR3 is TGCAGTGCCCAACTGGGGGGAAGCACAGATACGCAGTATTTT.